The 24 T cell receptor beta chains presented below share a single source sample, sequenced in a study of brain T cells in children with intractable seizures. The method was immunoSEQ multiplex PCR; TCRdb's version includes in-frame clones alone and lacks a portion of them. The repertoire includes fewer than 50,000 clones, around 90% of them detected once, and just under 6.5% sits in the top ten. Sequenced here: peripheral blood, sampled at surgery. The receptors derive from a girl aged 2 to 10 with tuberous sclerosis and intractable seizures.

The CDR3 is CASSQVRGLETQYF. Written as DNA, the CDR3 is TGCGCCAGCAGCCAAGTTCGGGGGCTGGAGACCCAGTACTTC. The V call is TRBV4-1, the J call TRBJ2-5, with D perhaps matching TRBD1 or TRBD2 (6 bases each). CDR1 MGHRA and CDR2 YSYEKL come from the germline V gene. The CDR3 has 14 amino acids. The V end was cut by 1 base, the J end by 5 bases, with 11 bases between.

The chain employs TRBV3-1 (or the pseudogene TRBV3-2) and TRBJ1-1; TRBD1 matches 7 bases. Germline CDR1 and CDR2: LGHDT and YNNKEL (reference sequence). This CDR3 has 15 amino acids. V shed 0 bases, J shed 4 bases, and the junction held 5 bases outside the gene matches. CDR3 nucleotide sequence: TGTGCCAGCAGCCAAGAAGGAGGGGGCCGCACTGAAGCTTTCTTT. This gives the protein CASSQEGGGRTEAFF.

In this sample, this clone turned up once. The chain recombines TRBV4-2 with TRBJ2-2; 9 positions match TRBD1. V shed 2 bases, J shed 5 bases, and the junction held 9 bases outside the gene matches. From germline, CDR1 is LGHNA and CDR2 YNFKEQ. CDR3 size: 17 residues. The CDR3 region is CASSQLGQGIITGELFF. The DNA of the CDR3 is TGTGCCAGCAGCCAACTCGGACAGGGGATTATAACCGGGGAGCTGTTTTTT.

V and J are TRBV14 and TRBJ1-4, with D uncertain. This CDR3 is built from 12 residues. CDR1 is SGHDN and CDR2 is FVKESK in the germline V gene. Between the trimmed V and J ends, which lost 3 bases and 13 bases, there was a span of 12 bases. Written as DNA, the CDR3 is TGTGCCAGCAGCCACGAATCAGTCTCACTGTTTTTT. Its protein is CASSHESVSLFF. Full variable domain (missing parts from reference TRBV14 and TRBJ1-4): EAGVTQFPSHSVIEKGQTVTLRCDPISGHDNLYWYRRVMGKEIKFLLHFVKESKQDESGMPNNRFLAERTGGTYSTLKVQPAELEDSGVYFCASSHESVSLFFGSGTQLSVL.

This sequence joins TRBV9 and TRBJ1-4; D unresolved. The germline V and J ends were trimmed by 1 base and 4 bases, with 11 bases remaining between them. Per germline, CDR1 SGDLS and CDR2 YYNGEE. CDR3 length: 15 residues. The CDR3 DNA reads as TGTGCCAGCAGCGTAAGAGGTTTGGGTAATGAAAAACTGTTTTTT. Protein sequence: CASSVRGLGNEKLFF.

The chain recombines TRBV6-1 with TRBJ2-5; 8 positions match TRBD2. This CDR3 region has 16 residues. J gave up 5 bases and V 0 bases, and 8 bases lay outside the gene matches. The germline gives CDR1 MNHNS, CDR2 SASEGT. Here the CDR3 DNA reads TGTGCCAGCAGTGAAGCTCGGGGGACTAGAGGGGAGACCCAGTACTTC. This gives the protein CASSEARGTRGETQYF.

This clone was counted a single time. The rearrangement uses TRBV19 and TRBJ2-5; possible D gene TRBD2, 6 bases. This CDR3 comprises 14 residues. Germline V CDR1 and CDR2: LNHDA, SQIVND (reference sequence). Trimming stripped 3 bases from V and 5 bases from J, with 13 bases between. CDR3 DNA sequence: TGTGCCAGTAGTATGGGGGTCGGAGGGGAGACCCAGTACTTC. Translation gives CASSMGVGGETQYF.

This rearrangement joins TRBV6-5 to TRBJ1-6; 10 nucleotides match TRBD1. V shed 6 bases, J shed 7 bases, and the junction held 3 bases outside the gene matches. The CDR3 loop spans 14 amino acids. Germline CDR1 MNHEY, CDR2 SVGAGI. CDR3 in amino acids: CASRPGQGNSPLHF. For the CDR3, the DNA is TGTGCCAGCAGGCCGGGACAGGGGAATTCACCCCTCCACTTT.

The rearrangement joins TRBV4-1 to TRBJ1-3, with D unclear. The CDR3 runs 17 residues. Trimming took off 0 bases at V and 4 bases at J, with 16 bases between the two ends. Germline-derived CDR1 and CDR2 are MGHRA and YSYEKL. CDR3 amino acids: CASSQDSVLGMGNTIYF. The CDR3 coding sequence is TGCGCCAGCAGCCAAGATTCTGTTCTGGGGATGGGAAACACCATATATTTT.

On this clone itself: At the DNA level, this CDR3 is encoded by other sequences in the same sample as well. The chain carries TRBV2 and TRBJ2-3; no clear D. The germline V gene encodes CDR1 SNHLY and CDR2 FYNNEI. The CDR3 consists of 11 residues. With 4 bases removed from V and 2 bases from J, the gap between germline ends came to 1 base. CDR3 nucleotides: TGTGCCAGCAGTGTCACAGATACGCAGTATTTT. This translates into CASSVTDTQYF. Filled out from reference TRBV2 and TRBJ2-3, the complete variable domain reads EPEVTQTPSHQVTQMGQEVILRCVPISNHLYFYWYRQILGQKVEFLVSFYNNEISEKSEIFDDQFSVERPDGSNFTLKIRSTKLEDSAMYFCASSVTDTQYFGPGTRLTVL.

Here the CDR3 reads CASSYSMGGSTDTQYF. The CDR3 DNA follows: TGTGCCAGCAGTTACTCGATGGGCGGTAGCACAGATACGCAGTATTTT. This chain links TRBV6-5 with TRBJ2-3; D is unresolved. In germline, CDR1 is MNHEY, CDR2 SVGAGI. This CDR3 has 16 residues. The V and J ends lost 0 bases and 0 bases respectively, with 10 bases between them.

The V and J genes are TRBV27 and TRBJ1-2, with D possibly matching TRBD1 (5 bases). Germline lookup yields CDR1 MNHEY and CDR2 SMNVEV (reference sequence). The V end was cut by 2 bases, the J end by 6 bases, with 13 bases between. The CDR3 is 14 residues long. The CDR3 loop reads CASSLVSSGHGYTF. For the CDR3, the DNA is TGTGCCAGCAGTTTAGTATCGTCAGGGCATGGCTACACCTTC.

The V and J genes are TRBV9 and TRBJ1-1; the D is unclear. V shed 2 bases and J shed 1 base, with 6 bases lying between them. Germline CDR1 reads SGDLS; CDR2 reads YYNGEE. The CDR3 covers 13 residues. The CDR3 loop is CASSVRENTEAFF. The CDR3 DNA sequence: TGTGCCAGCAGCGTTCGCGAGAACACTGAAGCTTTCTTT.

The CDR3 reads CASFASSPTEAFF. CDR3 nucleotide sequence: TGTGCCAGCTTCGCCAGTAGCCCCACTGAAGCTTTCTTT. This chain uses TRBV6-5 with TRBJ1-1; D remains ambiguous. V lost 8 bases and J 4 bases, leaving 14 bases between the germline ends. The germline CDR1 and CDR2 sequences are MNHEY and SVGAGI. The CDR3 runs to 13 residues.

The J gene is TRBJ1-3, the V gene TRBV9, with D perhaps matching TRBD1 (6 bases). Trimming removed 0 bases at V and 4 bases at J, with 20 bases between. The CDR3 loop spans 18 amino acids. Germline-derived CDR1 and CDR2 are SGDLS and YYNGEE. The CDR3, as DNA: TGTGCCAGCAGCGTAGGGGGGGCGACCCCATTCTCAGGAAACACCATATATTTT. Its protein is CASSVGGATPFSGNTIYF. Full variable domain (rest looked up from reference TRBV9 and TRBJ1-3): DSGVTQTPKHLITATGQRVTLRCSPRSGDLSVYWYQQSLDQGLQFLIQYYNGEERAKGNILERFSAQQFPDLHSELNLSSLELGDSALYFCASSVGGATPFSGNTIYFGEGSWLTVV.

The J gene is TRBJ2-1, the V gene TRBV19; no clear D. V shed 0 bases and J shed 8 bases, with 11 bases lying between them. Germline CDR1 and CDR2: LNHDA and SQIVND (reference sequence). The CDR3 length is 14 residues. The CDR3 region has the DNA TGTGCCAGTAGTATAGATCGAGTGGGTTATGAGCAGTTCTTC. Residues: CASSIDRVGYEQFF.

The chain links TRBV18 to TRBJ1-2; D is undetermined. Germline CDR1 is KGHSH and CDR2 is LQKENI. Trimming cost V 0 bases and J 8 bases, with 16 bases left between them. There are 15 residues in the CDR3. The CDR3 nucleotides read TGTGCCAGCTCACCACCCTTAAGGAGGGAAGGGGGCTACACCTTC. Amino acid sequence: CASSPPLRREGGYTF.

The chain links TRBV12-5 to TRBJ2-5; D is uncertain. Trimming took 0 bases from V and 5 from J, leaving 13 bases between them. CDR1 is LGHNT, CDR2 FRNRAP, per germline. The CDR3 has 15 amino acids. The CDR3 region has the DNA TGTGCTAGTGGTTTGGTAGAGGTAGGGTGGGAGACCCAGTACTTC. Its protein is CASGLVEVGWETQYF.

The J gene is TRBJ2-3, the V gene TRBV19; TRBD2 matches 8 bases. The junction had 9 bases not matched to a gene; V was cut back by 4 bases and J by 0 bases. The germline CDR1 and CDR2 sequences are LNHDA and SQIVND (reference sequence). The CDR3 is 17 amino acids. The DNA for the CDR3 is TGTGCCAGTAGTAGCCCGGGACTAGTCGATAGCACAGATACGCAGTATTTT. Protein sequence: CASSSPGLVDSTDTQYF.

This clone was counted a single time. The V gene is TRBV6-5, the J gene TRBJ2-7; 8 positions match TRBD1. Per germline, CDR1 MNHEY and CDR2 SVGAGI. This CDR3 comprises 13 residues. Trimming cost V 6 bases and J 3 bases; bases outside gene matches: 4. CDR3 in amino acids: CASRGQVHYEQYF. The CDR3 DNA follows: TGTGCCAGCAGGGGACAGGTACACTACGAGCAGTACTTC.

The chain employs TRBV20-1 and TRBJ2-3; tentative D call: TRBD1 (5 bases). V was clipped by 3 bases and J by 1 base, with 11 bases between them. From germline, CDR1 is DFQATT and CDR2 SNEGSKA (reference sequence). This CDR3 is 14 amino acids long. The CDR3 nucleotides are TGCAGTGCTAGTTGGACACCTCGCACAGATACGCAGTATTTT. This translates into CSASWTPRTDTQYF.

V is TRBV20-1 and J is TRBJ2-7, with D unclear. Germline lookup yields CDR1 DFQATT and CDR2 SNEGSKA (reference sequence). The CDR3 consists of 11 residues. Trimming stripped 3 bases from V and 4 bases from J, with 7 bases between. CDR3 protein: CSASHGYEQYV. The CDR3, as DNA: TGCAGTGCTAGTCACGGTTACGAGCAGTACGTC.

This chain joins TRBV19 and TRBJ1-5; no definite D call. V lost 1 base to trimming and J lost 7 bases, with 17 bases between them. The germline V gene encodes CDR1 LNHDA and CDR2 SQIVND (reference sequence). The CDR3 spans 16 residues. The CDR3 bases are TGTGCCAGTAGTATAGGTCGAGGGAAGGGAGTCCAGCCCCAGCATTTT. It yields the protein CASSIGRGKGVQPQHF.

The V and J genes are TRBV5-1 and TRBJ1-2, with 10 bases lining up with TRBD1. Germline CDR1 and CDR2: SGHRS and YFSETQ. V was pared by 2 bases and J by 6 bases, with 1 base of the junction left unmatched. The CDR3 consists of 13 residues. The chain's CDR3 is CASSFGTGDGYTF. The CDR3 nucleotides read TGCGCCAGCAGCTTCGGGACAGGGGATGGCTACACCTTC.